The clone carrying this T cell receptor beta chain has a count of ten or more. Its antigen remains unknown. Template material for amplifying TCR beta CDR3 regions consisted of RNA transcripts. Researchers ran a first-round RT-PCR on the TCR CDR3 using the HTBI primer set. MiXCR was run by TCRdb on the multiplex PCR reads, yielding one entry per CDR3 protein. Among hundreds of thousands of distinct CDR3 sequences listed, 35% were seen once. This sample was included in a study of T cells in Graves' hyperthyroidism and ophthalmopathy. Study outcomes and limitations: Ophthalmopathy, which appeared later, was predicted by the model a median roughly 6.6 months before onset.

Each patient was aged 18 to 65 and had newly diagnosed hyperthyroidism of under 2 months' duration. Germline CDR1 and CDR2: SQVTM and ANQGSEA. V shed 7 bases and J 0 bases; nucleotides not matched to a gene: 9. CDR3 length: 16 amino acids. This rearrangement joins TRBV29-1 to TRBJ2-2; 9 bases are shared with TRBD2. The clonotype comes from a woman between 35 and 50 years old with Graves' hyperthyroidism. The sample was blood. The CDR3 DNA sequence: TGCAGCGCGACCCCCGGACTAGCGACGAACACCGGGGAGCTGTTTTTT. Encoded protein: CSATPGLATNTGELFF.